This is a list of T cell receptor beta chains from one sample in a study of blood T cell repertoires in COVID-19. The method was immunoSEQ multiplex PCR; TCRdb's version includes in-frame clones alone and lacks a portion of them. This sample has 110,000 or so clones; 84% occur once, and the top ten carry roughly 8%. What was sequenced was peripheral blood. These receptor sequences come from a woman aged 40 to 49 with acute or convalescent COVID-19. CDR3s include the opening cysteine and the closing phenylalanine or tryptophan. D genes are given only for firm matches. Rows give clone size only sometimes, using once, few, many, or a class for an expanded clone.

CDR3: CASGAGRFNEQFF
DNA: TGTGCCAGTGGAGCGGGACGGTTCAATGAGCAGTTCTTC
V: TRBV19
D: TRBD2
size: .
J: TRBJ2-1

CDR3: CASSVDTRGPHDSNEKLFF
DNA: TGTGCCAGCAGCGTAGACACACGTGGTCCCCATGATTCTAATGAAAAACTGTTTTTT
V: TRBV9
D: .
size: .
J: TRBJ1-4

CDR3: CASSLDISYGYTF
DNA: TGTGCCAGTAGTCTCGACATATCCTATGGCTACACCTTC
V: TRBV19
D: .
size: .
J: TRBJ1-2

CDR3: CASAPGQGTDTQYF
DNA: TGCGCCAGCGCACCGGGACAGGGGACAGATACGCAGTATTTT
V: TRBV5-1
D: TRBD1
size: .
J: TRBJ2-3

CDR3: CAWSARLNAEKLFF
DNA: TGTGCCTGGAGTGCTCGTCTTAATGCGGAAAAACTGTTTTTT
V: TRBV30
D: .
size: .
J: TRBJ1-4

CDR3: CASSPRQMNNSPLHF
DNA: TGTGCCAGCAGCCCCCGACAGATGAATAATTCACCCCTCCACTTT
V: TRBV5-4
D: .
size: .
J: TRBJ1-6

CDR3: CASSAADSNQPQHF
DNA: TGTGCCAGCAGTGCCGCGGATAGCAATCAGCCCCAGCATTTT
V: TRBV6-6
D: .
size: .
J: TRBJ1-5

CDR3: CASTLDNSPLHF
DNA: TGTGCCAGCACCCTAGATAATTCACCCCTCCACTTT
V: TRBV7-2
D: .
size: .
J: TRBJ1-6

CDR3: CASSSLGQGTNYGYTF
DNA: TGTGCCAGTAGCTCACTGGGACAGGGGACTAACTATGGCTACACCTTC
V: TRBV19
D: TRBD1
size: .
J: TRBJ1-2

CDR3: CAGRQGPAGPQHF
DNA: TGTGCCGGCAGACAGGGCCCGGCAGGACCCCAGCATTTT
V: TRBV6-5
D: TRBD1
size: .
J: TRBJ1-5

CDR3: CASSQDSGQGTDTQYF
DNA: TGCGCCAGCAGCCAAGATAGTGGGCAGGGCACAGATACGCAGTATTTT
V: TRBV4-1
D: .
size: .
J: TRBJ2-3

CDR3: CASREGDRSLYGYTF
DNA: TGTGCCAGCAGAGAGGGGGACAGAAGCCTCTATGGCTACACCTTC
V: TRBV5-4
D: TRBD1
size: .
J: TRBJ1-2

CDR3: CASSRIDSSNYGYTF
DNA: TGCGCCAGCAGCCGGATTGACAGCTCTAACTATGGCTACACCTTC
V: TRBV4-1
D: .
size: .
J: TRBJ1-2

CDR3: CSASGTSGRNEQFF
DNA: TGCAGTGCTAGTGGGACTAGCGGGAGGAATGAGCAGTTCTTC
V: TRBV20-1
D: TRBD2
size: .
J: TRBJ2-1

CDR3: CASSRVQGYEAFF
DNA: TGTGCCAGCAGTCGAGTCCAGGGGTATGAAGCTTTCTTT
V: TRBV6-5
D: .
size: .
J: TRBJ1-1

CDR3: CASSLGQGNSEAFF
DNA: TGTGCCAGCAGCTTAGGCCAGGGCAATTCTGAAGCTTTCTTT
V: TRBV11-3
D: .
size: .
J: TRBJ1-1

CDR3: CASSWGQGTSTDTQYF
DNA: TGTGCCAGTAGTTGGGGACAGGGCACTAGCACAGATACGCAGTATTTT
V: TRBV19
D: TRBD1
size: .
J: TRBJ2-3

CDR3: CASSAAGAKGNTIYF
DNA: TGTGCCAGCAGCGCCGCGGGGGCCAAGGGAAACACCATATATTTT
V: TRBV9
D: .
size: .
J: TRBJ1-3

CDR3: CASSVGGLGNTEAFF
DNA: TGTGCCAGCAGCGTCGGGGGATTAGGGAACACTGAAGCTTTCTTT
V: TRBV5-4
D: .
size: .
J: TRBJ1-1

CDR3: CASRQGAGEKLFF
DNA: TGTGCCAGTAGACAGGGGGCCGGGGAAAAACTGTTTTTT
V: TRBV19
D: TRBD1
size: .
J: TRBJ1-4

CDR3: CASSIFSSNEKLFF
DNA: TGTGCCAGTAGTATTTTTTCGTCTAATGAAAAACTGTTTTTT
V: TRBV19
D: .
size: few
J: TRBJ1-4

CDR3: CASSLTGAYNSPLHF
DNA: TGTGCCAGCAGCTTGACAGGGGCCTATAATTCACCCCTCCACTTT
V: TRBV7-9
D: TRBD1
size: .
J: TRBJ1-6

CDR3: CASSPGLVSYNEQFF
DNA: TGTGCCAGCAGCCCGGGACTAGTCTCCTACAATGAGCAGTTCTTC
V: TRBV7-9
D: TRBD2
size: .
J: TRBJ2-1

CDR3: CASSPQGTGEGYTF
DNA: TGTGCCAGCTCACCACAAGGGACAGGGGAGGGCTACACCTTC
V: TRBV18
D: TRBD1
size: once
J: TRBJ1-2

CDR3: CASSSRARGVGGANVLTF
DNA: TGTGCCAGCAGCTCCCGGGCGCGGGGGGTTGGTGGGGCCAACGTCCTGACTTTC
V: TRBV7-3
D: TRBD2
size: .
J: TRBJ2-6

CDR3: CASSLKLETGELFF
DNA: TGCGCCAGCAGTTTAAAACTGGAGACCGGGGAGCTGTTTTTT
V: TRBV5-1
D: .
size: .
J: TRBJ2-2

CDR3: CASSATPGTALKQYF
DNA: TGTGCCAGCAGCGCTACCCCCGGAACAGCCCTAAAGCAGTACTTC
V: TRBV7-2
D: .
size: few
J: TRBJ2-7

CDR3: CASSGGRDRGYYEQYF
DNA: TGTGCCAGCAGTGGTGGCCGGGACAGGGGCTACTACGAGCAGTACTTC
V: TRBV2
D: TRBD1
size: once
J: TRBJ2-7

CDR3: CASSLGTGGIQYF
DNA: TGTGCCAGCAGCTTGGGGACGGGAGGCATTCAGTACTTC
V: TRBV5-4
D: TRBD2
size: .
J: TRBJ2-4

CDR3: CASSLAGPEAGPLHF
DNA: TGCGCCAGCAGCTTGGCCGGACCAGAGGCAGGGCCCCTCCACTTT
V: TRBV5-1
D: .
size: few
J: TRBJ1-6

CDR3: CARRRKEGGGKLFF
DNA: TGTGCCAGGAGACGCAAGGAGGGTGGGGGAAAACTGTTTTTT
V: TRBV2
D: .
size: .
J: TRBJ1-4

CDR3: CASSLPDRAGNTEAFF
DNA: TGTGCCAGCAGCTTGCCGGACAGGGCGGGGAACACTGAAGCTTTCTTT
V: TRBV5-5
D: TRBD1
size: .
J: TRBJ1-1

CDR3: CASSLEPTGMSEKLFF
DNA: TGTGCCAGCAGTCTGGAACCGACAGGGATGAGTGAAAAACTGTTTTTT
V: TRBV27
D: TRBD1
size: .
J: TRBJ1-4

CDR3: CASSRQGTAAQGNTIYF
DNA: TGTGCCAGCAGCCGTCAAGGGACTGCAGCACAAGGAAACACCATATATTTT
V: TRBV7-2
D: .
size: once
J: TRBJ1-3

CDR3: CASSSTGNSPLHF
DNA: TGTGCCAGCAGCTCTACAGGGAATTCACCCCTCCACTTT
V: TRBV6-1
D: .
size: .
J: TRBJ1-6

CDR3: CASSLAGLSPLHF
DNA: TGTGCTAGTAGTCTCGCGGGGCTGTCACCCCTCCACTTT
V: TRBV12-5
D: .
size: .
J: TRBJ1-6

CDR3: CASSTGQGTYEQYF
DNA: TGTGCCAGCAGCACCGGACAGGGAACCTACGAGCAGTACTTC
V: TRBV6-5
D: TRBD1
size: .
J: TRBJ2-7

CDR3: CASSRGDYEQYF
DNA: TGTGCCAGCAGTCGGGGGGACTACGAGCAGTACTTC
V: TRBV6-5
D: TRBD2
size: .
J: TRBJ2-7

CDR3: CASSDPGDRGYGYTF
DNA: TGTGCCAGCAGTGACCCCGGGGACAGGGGGTATGGCTACACCTTC
V: TRBV6-1
D: TRBD1
size: .
J: TRBJ1-2

CDR3: CASSIDQSGWKNTEAFF
DNA: TGTGCCAGTAGTATAGATCAGTCGGGGTGGAAGAACACTGAAGCTTTCTTT
V: TRBV19
D: .
size: .
J: TRBJ1-1

CDR3: CASSSGQRNTEAFF
DNA: TGTGCCAGCAGCTCGGGACAGAGGAACACTGAAGCTTTCTTT
V: TRBV5-4
D: TRBD1
size: .
J: TRBJ1-1

CDR3: CASSLRTSGGLQETQYF
DNA: TGCGCCAGCAGCCTGAGGACTAGCGGGGGCCTCCAAGAGACCCAGTACTTC
V: TRBV4-3
D: TRBD2
size: .
J: TRBJ2-5

CDR3: CASSSQGYREQFF
DNA: TGTGCCAGCAGCTCCCAGGGATACAGGGAGCAGTTCTTC
V: TRBV7-9
D: .
size: .
J: TRBJ2-1

CDR3: CASSHGGAGYTF
DNA: TGTGCCAGCAGTCATGGGGGGGCCGGCTACACCTTC
V: TRBV6-5
D: .
size: .
J: TRBJ1-2

CDR3: CASRHHGGESETQYF
DNA: TGTGCCAGCAGGCACCACGGGGGGGAGAGTGAGACCCAGTACTTC
V: TRBV6-5
D: TRBD2
size: .
J: TRBJ2-5

CDR3: CASSPRGAGRVVQTQYF
DNA: TGTGCCAGCAGCCCCCGTGGGGCGGGGCGTGTAGTCCAGACCCAGTACTTC
V: TRBV7-9
D: .
size: .
J: TRBJ2-5

CDR3: CASRPTWARGETQYF
DNA: TGTGCCAGCAGACCAACTTGGGCCAGGGGGGAGACCCAGTACTTC
V: TRBV6-5
D: TRBD1
size: .
J: TRBJ2-5

CDR3: CASSLTPLYEAFF
DNA: TGTGCCAGCAGTCTAACCCCCCTCTACGAAGCTTTCTTT
V: TRBV14
D: .
size: .
J: TRBJ1-1

CDR3: CAIGDSTDTQYF
DNA: TGTGCCATCGGGGACTCGACGGATACGCAGTATTTT
V: TRBV10-3
D: .
size: .
J: TRBJ2-3

CDR3: CASSQVRTGTGYTF
DNA: TGCGCCAGCAGCCAAGTTAGGACAGGGACCGGCTACACCTTC
V: TRBV4-1
D: TRBD1
size: .
J: TRBJ1-2

CDR3: CASSPDRRYGYTF
DNA: TGTGCCAGCAGCCCGGACAGGCGCTATGGCTACACCTTC
V: TRBV5-4
D: TRBD1
size: .
J: TRBJ1-2

CDR3: CASSFISGSEAFF
DNA: TGTGCCAGCAGCTTCATTTCAGGGTCTGAAGCTTTCTTT
V: TRBV7-8
D: .
size: .
J: TRBJ1-1

CDR3: CASSIGTAGELFF
DNA: TGTGCCAGCAGCATTGGGACAGCCGGGGAGCTGTTTTTT
V: TRBV12-3/TRBV12-4
D: TRBD1
size: .
J: TRBJ2-2

CDR3: CASSDPRAGFSF
DNA: TGTGCCAGCAGCGACCCTCGGGCAGGGTTCTCCTTC
V: TRBV2
D: .
size: .
J: TRBJ2-7

CDR3: CASSGGQGPNTGELFF
DNA: TGTGCCAGCAGCGGGGGACAGGGGCCGAACACCGGGGAGCTGTTTTTT
V: TRBV9
D: TRBD1
size: .
J: TRBJ2-2

CDR3: CASSLEARDGVEGYTF
DNA: TGCGCCAGCAGCTTGGAAGCCCGTGACGGAGTCGAGGGCTACACCTTC
V: TRBV5-1
D: .
size: .
J: TRBJ1-2

CDR3: CASNRGGGVNEQFF
DNA: TGTGCCAGCAATCGGGGAGGAGGTGTCAATGAGCAGTTCTTC
V: TRBV9
D: .
size: .
J: TRBJ2-1

CDR3: CASSLALRQARSGANVLTF
DNA: TGTGCCAGCAGCTTAGCTTTAAGACAGGCCCGGTCTGGGGCCAACGTCCTGACTTTC
V: TRBV7-8
D: .
size: once
J: TRBJ2-6

CDR3: CASSSRVTGSYEQYF
DNA: TGTGCCAGCAGCTCAAGGGTGACAGGCTCCTACGAGCAGTACTTC
V: TRBV7-2
D: .
size: .
J: TRBJ2-7

CDR3: CASSHDRGWTDTQYF
DNA: TGTGCCAGCAGTCATGACAGGGGTTGGACAGATACGCAGTATTTT
V: TRBV2
D: TRBD1
size: few
J: TRBJ2-3